This TCR beta chain is from a study of cytomegalovirus exposure and HLA in healthy donors. Study results and caveats: The classifier reportedly diagnosed cytomegalovirus status with high sensitivity and specificity.

Using immunoSEQ multiplex PCR, the repertoire was profiled, and TCRdb retains in-frame clones only, with some absent. The sample consists of tens of thousands of clones, approximately 84% of them appearing once. Germline V gene data show CDR1 as LNHDA and CDR2 as SQIVND (reference sequence). The V gene lost 11 bases and the J gene lost 2 bases, with 22 bases spanning the gap. CDR3 length equals 17 residues. Concerning this clone: Its antigen is undetermined.

The specimen was PBMCs. This sequence joins TRBV19 and TRBJ2-6; D is perhaps TRBD1 (7 bases). This clonotype was obtained from a woman in her late teens or twenties in good health and CMV-seropositive. This CDR3 reads CACKEGAMTPGANVLTF. The CDR3 nucleotides are TGTGCCTGCAAGGAGGGGGCGATGACCCCTGGGGCCAACGTCCTGACTTTC.